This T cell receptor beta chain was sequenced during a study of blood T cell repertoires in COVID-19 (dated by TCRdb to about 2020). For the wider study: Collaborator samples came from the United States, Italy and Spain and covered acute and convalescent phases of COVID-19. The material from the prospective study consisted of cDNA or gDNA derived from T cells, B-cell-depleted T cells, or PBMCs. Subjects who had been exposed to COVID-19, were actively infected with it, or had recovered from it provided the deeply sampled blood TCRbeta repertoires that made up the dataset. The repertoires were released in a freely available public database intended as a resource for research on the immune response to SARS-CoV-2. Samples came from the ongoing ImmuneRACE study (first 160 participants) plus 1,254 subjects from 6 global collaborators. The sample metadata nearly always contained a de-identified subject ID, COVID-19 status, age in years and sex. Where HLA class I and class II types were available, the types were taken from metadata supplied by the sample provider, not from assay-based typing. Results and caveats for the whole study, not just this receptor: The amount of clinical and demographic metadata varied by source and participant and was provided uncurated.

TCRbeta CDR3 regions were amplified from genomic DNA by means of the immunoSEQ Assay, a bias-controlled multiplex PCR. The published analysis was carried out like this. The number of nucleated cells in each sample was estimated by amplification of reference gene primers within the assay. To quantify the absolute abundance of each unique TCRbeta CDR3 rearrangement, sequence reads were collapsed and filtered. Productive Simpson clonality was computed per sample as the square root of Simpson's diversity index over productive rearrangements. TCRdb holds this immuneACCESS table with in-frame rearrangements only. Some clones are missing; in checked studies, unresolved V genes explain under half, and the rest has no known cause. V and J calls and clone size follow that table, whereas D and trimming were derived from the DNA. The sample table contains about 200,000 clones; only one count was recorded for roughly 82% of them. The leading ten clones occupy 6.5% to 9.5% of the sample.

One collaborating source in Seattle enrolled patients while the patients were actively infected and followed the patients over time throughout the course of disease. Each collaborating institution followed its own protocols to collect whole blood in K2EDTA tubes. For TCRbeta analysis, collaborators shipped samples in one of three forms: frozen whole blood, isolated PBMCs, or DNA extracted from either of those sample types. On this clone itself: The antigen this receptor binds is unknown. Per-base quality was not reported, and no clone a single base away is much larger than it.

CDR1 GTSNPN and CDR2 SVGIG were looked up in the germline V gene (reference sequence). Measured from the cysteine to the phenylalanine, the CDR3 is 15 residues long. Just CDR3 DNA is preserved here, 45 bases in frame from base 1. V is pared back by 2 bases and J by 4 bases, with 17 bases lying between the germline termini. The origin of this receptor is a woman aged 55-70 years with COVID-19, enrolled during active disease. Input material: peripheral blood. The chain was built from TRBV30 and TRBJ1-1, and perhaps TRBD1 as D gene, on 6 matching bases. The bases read TGTGCCTGGAGTCCCCTCAGTGGCAGGGGCACTGAAGCTTTCTTT. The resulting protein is CAWSPLSGRGTEAFF. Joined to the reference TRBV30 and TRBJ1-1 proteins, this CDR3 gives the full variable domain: SQTIHQWPATLVQPVGSPLSLECTVEGTSNPNLYWYRQAAGRGLQLLFYSVGIGQISSEVPQNLSASRPQDRQFILSSKKLLLSDSGFYLCAWSPLSGRGTEAFFGQGTRLTVV.